Here is one T cell receptor beta chain with its context. Germline loops: CDR1 KGHSH, CDR2 LQKENI. The CDR3 runs to 15 residues. The sample originates from a study of CXCR3-negative and CXCR3-positive naive CD8 T cells. cDNA libraries for TRB were generated by 5' RACE incorporating UMI labels. TCRdb reprocessed the 5' RACE reads, keeping one entry per CDR3 protein, no DNA. In total, the table holds nearly 45,000 distinct CDR3 sequences. Sequences were obtained from memory CD8+ T cells from blood. The sequence was collected from a human donor in good health. Some clones in this sample may be carry-over from other donors' samples. The chain recombines TRBV18 with TRBJ2-7; TCRdb lists TRBD1, though no DNA is available to test this call. The CDR3 loop reads CASSPDEGGAYEQYF.